Shown below are 21 T cell receptor beta chains from a single sample sequenced in a study of T-cell memory formation after mild COVID-19. Using its own MiXCR run on the 5' RACE reads, TCRdb lists one record per CDR3 protein. Of around 450,000 distinct CDR3 sequences in the sample, roughly 20% were seen once. Sequencing used PBMCs or a T cell subset sorted from them (not recorded which). The receptors derive from an adult woman who had mild COVID-19 (a few samples of this study predate the infection). Cell type and time point are not known.

In its sample, this clonotype was seen a few times. J is TRBJ2-5 and V is TRBV5-1, with 11 bases lining up with TRBD2. J was trimmed by 5 bases and V by 4 bases; bases with no gene match: 7. Germline V lookup: CDR1 SGHRS, CDR2 YFSETQ. The CDR3 runs to 15 residues. As DNA, the CDR3 is TGCGCCAGCAGCGGCGGACTAGCGGGCCGGGAGACCCAGTACTTC. Translating gives CASSGGLAGRETQYF.

The chain joins TRBV12-3 or TRBV12-4 to TRBJ2-3, with D possibly being TRBD1 (7 bases). The CDR3 covers 15 residues. The ends were cut back, 6 bases at V and 2 bases at J, with 15 bases in the middle. The CDR3 DNA reads TGTGCCAGCAGCTCAGGGGGGATCCTCACAGATACGCAGTATTTT. Translation: CASSSGGILTDTQYF.

V is TRBV6-1 and J is TRBJ1-1, with 11 bases that match TRBD1. From germline, CDR1 is MNHNS and CDR2 SASEGT. V trimming: 6 bases; J trimming: 8 bases; junction bases outside the gene matches: 5. The CDR3 consists of 13 residues. CDR3 DNA: TGTGCCAGCAGGGCCCGGACAGGGGGCGAAGCTTTCTTT. Residues: CASRARTGGEAFF.

This clonotype was seen a few times. The V and J genes are TRBV12-3 or TRBV12-4 and TRBJ2-5, with 9 bases matching TRBD1. This CDR3 region has 16 residues. The ends lost 5 bases at V and 9 bases at J; junction bases unmatched: 16. CDR3 in amino acids: CASSPPGTGSPGSQYF. CDR3 bases: TGTGCCAGCAGTCCTCCCGGGACAGGGTCCCCGGGGTCCCAGTACTTC.

This sequence joins TRBV12-3 or TRBV12-4 and TRBJ1-1, with D uncertain. Trimming took off 6 bases at V and 6 bases at J, with 17 bases between the two ends. The CDR3 has 14 residues. The CDR3 sequence: CASRPTSGRSEAFF. The CDR3 bases are TGTGCCAGCAGACCCACCTCTGGGCGGTCTGAAGCTTTCTTT.

This rearrangement joins TRBV24-1 to TRBJ2-7; D could derive from TRBD1 or TRBD2 (6 bases each). Trimming shortened V by 6 bases and J by 5 bases, and 16 bases separated the two germline ends. This CDR3 has 14 residues. CDR1 and CDR2 from the germline V gene are KGHDR and SFDVKD. The CDR3, as DNA: TGTGCCACCAGTCCAGTAGGGGGGCTCGACGAGCAGTACTTC. It specifies CATSPVGGLDEQYF.

There are a few counts of this clonotype. V is TRBV30 and J is TRBJ2-2; D is unresolved. CDR3 length equals 14 residues. The V gene lost 8 bases and the J gene lost 1 base, with 14 bases spanning the gap. Looked up from germline, CDR1 is GTSNPN and CDR2 is SVGIG (reference sequence). The DNA of the CDR3 is TGTGCCAGCCGTGGTACGTGGAACACCGGGGAGCTGTTTTTT. It yields the protein CASRGTWNTGELFF. The variable domain in full, completed from reference TRBV30 and TRBJ2-2, reads SQTIHQWPATLVQPVGSPLSLECTVEGTSNPNLYWYRQAAGRGLQLLFYSVGIGQISSEVPQNLSASRPQDRQFILSSKKLLLSDSGFYLCASRGTWNTGELFFGEGSRLTVL.

This clonotype turned up a few times. This chain uses TRBV12-3 or TRBV12-4 with TRBJ1-4, with a weak D call TRBD1 (6 bases). V shed 3 bases and J shed 4 bases, with 12 bases lying between them. The length of the CDR3 is 15 residues. CDR3: CASSFMDSLNEKLFF. The CDR3 bases are TGTGCCAGCAGTTTTATGGACAGCCTTAATGAAAAACTGTTTTTT.

The chain recombines TRBV7-3 with TRBJ2-7; 9 bases map to TRBD2. The CDR3 length is 15 residues. Germline CDR1 is SGHTA and CDR2 is FQGTGA. V trimming: 2 bases; J trimming: 6 bases; junction bases outside the gene matches: 8. The CDR3 is CASSLLGTSSSEQYF. The DNA of the CDR3 is TGTGCCAGCAGCTTATTAGGGACTAGCTCGAGCGAGCAGTACTTC.

The sample holds many counts of this clonotype. V gene TRBV12-3 or TRBV12-4 combines with J gene TRBJ1-2; TRBD1 matches at 9 bases. The trim removed 5 bases at V and 4 bases at J, leaving 2 bases unmatched. The CDR3 runs to 13 residues. The CDR3 loop reads CASSTGGGYGYTF. Here the CDR3 DNA reads TGTGCCAGCAGTACAGGGGGCGGCTATGGCTACACCTTC.

The chain uses TRBV6-2 or TRBV6-3 and TRBJ2-3, with 7 nucleotides matching TRBD2. Germline loops: CDR1 MNHEY, CDR2 SVGEGT. The CDR3 has 16 residues. With 0 bases clipped from V and 0 bases from J, the junction kept 3 bases outside the gene matches. The CDR3 here is CASSYSGGSSTDTQYF. CDR3 coding DNA: TGTGCCAGCAGTTACTCGGGCGGGAGTAGCACAGATACGCAGTATTTT.

This clonotype was counted only a few times. The CDR3 loop is CASSPETGSNYGYTF. The CDR3 nucleotides are TGTGCCAGCAGTCCTGAGACAGGATCTAACTATGGCTACACCTTC. The chain uses TRBV12-3 or TRBV12-4 and TRBJ1-2; the D gene is possibly TRBD1 (6 bases). This CDR3 has 15 amino acids. V gave up 5 bases and J gave up 0 bases, with 13 bases separating them.

This sequence joins TRBV19 and TRBJ2-7; D possibly corresponds to TRBD1 (6 bases). This CDR3 region has 15 residues. CDR1 and CDR2 from the germline V gene are LNHDA and SQIVND (reference sequence). With 4 bases removed from V and 2 bases from J, the gap between germline ends came to 15 bases. CDR3 sequence reads: CASSTGVDPTYEQYF. For the CDR3, the DNA is TGTGCCAGTAGTACAGGGGTAGACCCTACCTACGAGCAGTACTTC.

In its sample, this clonotype was seen a few times. The chain joins TRBV21-1 to TRBJ2-1. TRBV21-1 is annotated as a pseudogene. The CDR3 is 15 amino acids. CDR3 amino acids: CASSKSGVSDNEQFF. In DNA, the CDR3 is TGTGCCAGCAGCAAAAGTGGCGTGTCGGACAATGAGCAGTTCTTC.

This clonotype was counted a few times. V and J are TRBV20-1 and TRBJ1-1; 7 bases line up with TRBD1. Germline values: CDR1 DFQATT, CDR2 SNEGSKA (reference sequence). CDR3 size: 12 residues. The J segment lost 7 bases and the V segment lost 3 bases, leaving 5 bases of the junction unmatched. CDR3: CSASLGQHEAFF. The CDR3 nucleotides read TGCAGTGCTAGTTTGGGACAGCATGAAGCTTTCTTT.

This chain uses TRBV6-2 or TRBV6-3 with TRBJ2-3, with TRBD1 as a possible D gene (5 bases). Germline V lookup: CDR1 MNHEY, CDR2 SVGEGT. V was pared by 6 bases and J by 4 bases, with 17 bases between. The CDR3 extends over 15 amino acids. The CDR3 DNA follows: TGTGCCAGCAGCTCAGCCAGGGATGCGGCAGATACGCAGTATTTT. It is translated as CASSSARDAADTQYF.

This clonotype was seen a handful of times. The chain has TRBV18 and TRBJ2-1; 10 nucleotides agree with TRBD2. V dropped 5 bases and J dropped 8; count of bases not matched to a gene: 9. Germline CDR1 is KGHSH and CDR2 is LQKENI. The CDR3 is 15 amino acids. CDR3: CASSVLAGGEDEQFF. The CDR3 nucleotides are TGTGCCAGCTCAGTTTTAGCGGGAGGAGAGGATGAGCAGTTCTTC.

In this sample, this clonotype turned up a few times. V is TRBV20-1 and J is TRBJ1-6, with TRBD1 matching over 10 bases. CDR1 and CDR2 from the germline V gene are DFQATT and SNEGSKA (reference sequence). Trimming cost V 5 bases and J 7 bases; bases outside gene matches: 8. This CDR3 is 15 amino acids long. The CDR3: CSAEISGQGNSPLHF. DNA of the CDR3: TGCAGTGCTGAGATTTCGGGACAGGGGAATTCACCCCTCCACTTT.

The chain couples TRBV6-5 to TRBJ2-1; 13 bases are shared with TRBD2. Unmatched junction bases numbered 6, after V lost 7 bases and J lost 6 bases. CDR3 length: 15 residues. Germline V gene data show CDR1 as MNHEY and CDR2 as SVGAGI. CDR3: CASTITSGRANEQFF. The CDR3 DNA is TGTGCCAGCACCATCACTAGCGGGAGGGCCAATGAGCAGTTCTTC.

This clonotype was seen a handful of times. V and J are TRBV29-1 and TRBJ2-1; possible D gene TRBD1, 5 bases. The V end lost 6 bases, the J end lost 0 bases, and 18 bases lay between the germline ends. There are 16 residues in the CDR3. Per the germline V gene, CDR1 is SQVTM and CDR2 is ANQGSEA. CDR3 protein: CSVEAGKKSSYNEQFF. The CDR3 DNA reads TGCAGCGTCGAGGCAGGGAAAAAAAGCTCCTACAATGAGCAGTTCTTC.

V gene TRBV4-3 combines with J gene TRBJ2-3; 8 bases map to TRBD2. CDR3 size: 17 residues. With V trimmed by 0 bases and J by 8 bases, 13 bases remained unmatched. CDR1 and CDR2 from the germline V gene are LGHNA and YSLEER. For the CDR3, the DNA is TGCGCCAGCAGCCAAGATTATCGGACGGGAGGGCCCCGTACGCAGTATTTT. It codes for CASSQDYRTGGPRTQYF.